This TCR beta chain was retrieved from a study of a mutant IDH1 vaccine in newly diagnosed glioma (dated by TCRdb to the early 2020s). Regarding the study in general: Across visits V03 through V10, patients got a total of eight vaccinations, given in weeks 1, 3, 5, 7, 11, 15, 19 and 23. Vaccination started 4-6 weeks after radiotherapy alone, or was given together with temozolomide cycles in the groups whose treatment included chemotherapy. Of the 30 to 35 treated patients, approximately 60% were male and 37.5% were female, and a mean age of roughly 40 years was recorded. Before enrollment, most patients had been given radiochemotherapy with temozolomide as standard therapy, while the rest had received either radiotherapy alone or temozolomide alone. Peripheral blood was drawn at six visits: V03 (baseline), V05, V07, V10, V12 and V13. For exploratory analyses, longitudinal TCRB deep sequencing was carried out in roughly 23 treated patients wherever samples were available.

The time point tag for this specimen amounts to: week 11, during vaccination. Each vaccine dose, consisting of 300 ug of a 20-mer mutant IDH1 peptide in Montanide, was administered subcutaneously with topical imiquimod. Newly diagnosed WHO grade 3 or 4 IDH1-mutant astrocytomas showing loss of nuclear ATRX were present in the donors. The samples were drawn from NOA16, a multicentre, single-arm, open-label phase I trial in Germany that tested a mutant IDH1 peptide vaccine in humans for the first time. Genomic DNA for TCRB sequencing was extracted from EDTA blood using the DNeasy Blood and Tissue Kit. Points on this clone: Its antigen remains undetermined. The junction shows a germline mismatch at one end, possibly a read error. Other DNA sequences from this sample encode an identical CDR3 as well.

The germline V gene supplies CDR1 SQVTM and CDR2 ANQGSEA. The CDR3 contains 12 residues, cysteine and phenylalanine counted. Only the CDR3 DNA stays, 36 bases, in frame from base 1. General findings and caveats noted by the study authors: Selection of PBMC samples for TCRB deep sequencing was based on availability. Immune responses induced by the vaccine were seen in over 90% of patients across multiple MHC alleles. The authors stated that sample limitations prevented analyses of patient blood samples from being reproduced. No apparent relationship was observed between pseudoprogression and alterations in the top peripheral T cell clonotypes detected by TCRB sequencing.

The library was built by means of the immunoSEQ multiplex PCR assay. Rearranged TCR beta chain sequences were amplified with the hsTCRB Kit following the manufacturer's protocol. TCRB libraries were sequenced on an Illumina MiSeq. The original methods were these. Demultiplexing, trimming and gene mapping were performed with the kit vendor's proprietary platform. In its TCRdb copy, this immuneACCESS table keeps in-frame sequences only and misses some clones. Where compared with another copy, unresolved V genes explain less than half of these, and the others have no known cause. That table furnishes V, J and clone size, whereas the DNA furnished D and trimming. The sample profile shows just over 35,000 clones; roughly 80% of them were found once. The ten largest account for over 12% of the sample.

Sequences were derived from peripheral blood mononuclear cells (PBMCs), sampled from a glioma patient whose treatment included an IDH1 peptide vaccine. The chain joins TRBV29-1 to TRBJ1-4, and TRBD1 may be the D gene, going by 6 matching bases. The receptor's source is a woman in her twenties or thirties with glioma. Some clones in this sample may be carry-over from other donors' samples. The DNA sequence reads TGCAGTGTTGGAGGGGGTAATGAAAAACTGTTTTTT. This encodes CSVGGGNEKLFF. The full variable domain, completed from the reference TRBV29-1 and TRBJ1-4 proteins outside the CDR3, reads SAVISQKPSRDICQRGTSLTIQCQVDSQVTMMFWYRQQPGQSLTLIATANQGSEATYESGFVIDKFPISRPNLTFSTLTVSNMSPEDSSIYLCSVGGGNEKLFFGSGTQLSVL.